This record covers a single TCR beta chain. Its antigen is unidentified. The record originates from a study of T cell responses to AZD1222 COVID-19 vaccine. Overall study findings and caveats: Every sample of the repertoires postdated the peak T cell response. Per reports, nearly half of all spike-specific TCRs target regions that are unmutated in variants. Clonal diversity was possibly underestimated, and white British individuals and females predominated among donors.

Measured with immunoSEQ multiplex PCR; TCRdb has only the in-frame clones, and not every one. The repertoire holds about 84,000 clones, 86% seen once, with 4.5% to 7% in the top ten. The CDR3 totals 15 residues. Trimming shortened V by 5 bases and J by 6 bases, and 20 bases separated the two germline ends. The germline V gene has CDR1 SGHTA and CDR2 FQGNSA. Sequences were derived from peripheral blood, sampled 28 days after the second AZD1222 dose. This rearrangement joins TRBV7-2 to TRBJ2-7; tentative D call: TRBD1 (9 bases). This clonotype was obtained from an adult who received the AZD1222 COVID-19 vaccine. The CDR3 DNA sequence: TGTGCCAGCAGCCCCGGGGGGGGGACAGGGTTCGAGCAGTACTTC. It is translated as CASSPGGGTGFEQYF.